Below are 24 T cell receptor beta chains sequenced from a single sample in a study of a mutant IDH1 vaccine in newly diagnosed glioma. No antigens are known for them. Measured with immunoSEQ multiplex PCR; TCRdb has only the in-frame clones, and not every one. The sample lists 55,000 to 65,000 clones, around 80% occurring once. Time point here: week 35, safety follow-up. A single vaccine dose contained 300 ug of mutant IDH1 20-mer peptide, and topical imiquimod was used with it. The source material was PBMCs, sampled from a glioma patient whose treatment included an IDH1 peptide vaccine. Every receptor here comes from a man younger than 40 with glioma.

This clone has more than one count but fewer than ten. The chain employs TRBV7-9 and TRBJ1-3; D is unclear. With 5 bases removed from V and 0 bases from J, the gap between germline ends came to 8 bases. This CDR3 spans 14 amino acids. In germline, CDR1 is SEHNR, CDR2 FQNEAQ (reference sequence). CDR3 sequence: CASSPVNSGNTIYF. DNA for the CDR3: TGTGCCAGCAGCCCTGTCAACTCTGGAAACACCATATATTTT.

The rearrangement links TRBV11-2 to TRBJ1-2, with D possibly matching TRBD1 (5 bases). This CDR3 spans 15 amino acids. V dropped 5 bases and J dropped 4 bases, with 17 bases sitting between them. Germline-derived CDR1 and CDR2 are SGHAT and FQNNGV. CDR3 protein: CASSLRQSPFYGYTF. CDR3 DNA: TGTGCCAGCAGCCTTCGACAGTCGCCTTTCTATGGCTACACCTTC.

The chain recombines TRBV4-1 with TRBJ1-5; 8 bases map to TRBD1. This CDR3 contains 16 residues. CDR1 is MGHRA, CDR2 YSYEKL, per germline. With V trimmed by 2 bases and J by 5 bases, 8 bases remained unmatched. The DNA for the CDR3 is TGCGCCAGCAGCCAACCTCACAGGGGGAGGGATCAGCCCCAGCATTTT. Amino acid sequence: CASSQPHRGRDQPQHF.

The CDR3 region is CASSEYGGVLPDTQYF. DNA of the CDR3: TGCGCCAGCAGTGAGTACGGCGGGGTCCTTCCGGATACGCAGTATTTT. The V call is TRBV10-1, the J call TRBJ2-3; possibly TRBD2 for D (6 bases). The length of the CDR3 is 16 residues. V lost 1 base and J lost 6, with 17 bases in between. From germline, CDR1 is WNHNN and CDR2 SYGVQD (reference sequence).

V and J are TRBV15 and TRBJ1-6, with D perhaps matching TRBD1 (6 bases). With 2 bases removed from V and 9 bases from J, the gap between germline ends came to 14 bases. CDR1 is LNHNV and CDR2 is YYDKDF in the germline V gene (reference sequence). CDR3 size: 15 residues. The CDR3 here is CATSRSRGLGSPLHF. CDR3 DNA sequence: TGTGCCACCAGCAGATCGAGGGGGTTGGGTTCACCCCTCCACTTT. Using reference TRBV15 and TRBJ1-6 for the parts outside the CDR3, the full variable domain is DAMVIQNPRYQVTQFGKPVTLSCSQTLNHNVMYWYQQKSSQAPKLLFHYYDKDFNNEADTPDNFQSRRPNTSFCFLDIRSPGLGDTAMYLCATSRSRGLGSPLHFGNGTRLTVT.

The CDR3, as DNA: TGTGCCATCAGTGAGTCGAAGGTGACAGGGGTAGACACCGGGGAGCTGTTTTTT. Translating it yields CAISESKVTGVDTGELFF. The rearrangement joins TRBV10-3 to TRBJ2-2, with 8 bases lining up with TRBD1. CDR3 length equals 18 residues. V shed 0 bases and J 3 bases; nucleotides not matched to a gene: 9. Germline V gives CDR1 ENHRY, CDR2 SYGVKD.

This clone was seen only once. The V and J genes are TRBV19 and TRBJ2-5; D is perhaps TRBD2 (6 bases). Trimming took off 7 bases at V and 2 bases at J, with 14 bases between the two ends. Germline CDR1 and CDR2: LNHDA and SQIVND (reference sequence). This CDR3 spans 14 amino acids. CDR3 sequence: CASTPSGSQETQYF. DNA for the CDR3: TGTGCCAGTACTCCATCCGGGAGTCAAGAGACCCAGTACTTC. The variable domain in full, completed from reference TRBV19 and TRBJ2-5, reads DGGITQSPKYLFRKEGQNVTLSCEQNLNHDAMYWYRQDPGQGLRLIYYSQIVNDFQKGDIAEGYSVSREKKESFPLTVTSAQKNPTAFYLCASTPSGSQETQYFGPGTRLLVL.

The chain uses TRBV7-9 and TRBJ1-4; 7 bases match TRBD1. The CDR3 totals 17 residues. The germline V gene encodes CDR1 SEHNR and CDR2 FQNEAQ (reference sequence). Germline trimming cut 4 bases from V and 3 bases from J; bases unmatched to any gene: 11. CDR3 in amino acids: CASSSTYGGTANEKLFF. The CDR3 DNA reads as TGTGCCAGCAGCTCCACATATGGAGGGACAGCTAATGAAAAACTGTTTTTT. Using reference TRBV7-9 and TRBJ1-4 for the parts outside the CDR3, the full variable domain is DTGVSQNPRHKITKRGQNVTFRCDPISEHNRLYWYRQTLGQGPEFLTYFQNEAQLEKSRLLSDRFSAERPKGSFSTLEIQRTEQGDSAMYLCASSSTYGGTANEKLFFGSGTQLSVL.

The chain joins TRBV10-3 to TRBJ2-7, with 7 bases lining up with TRBD2. CDR3 size: 15 residues. V lost 5 bases to trimming and J lost 3 bases; unmatched junction nucleotides: 10. Germline V gene data show CDR1 as ENHRY and CDR2 as SYGVKD. As DNA, the CDR3 is TGTGCCATCAGTCAAGGCGGGGGAGGTAACTACGAGCAGTACTTC. Translation: CAISQGGGGNYEQYF.

V usage is TRBV7-9 and J usage is TRBJ2-3, with 7 bases aligning to TRBD2. Germline CDR1 SEHNR, CDR2 FQNEAQ (reference sequence). The junction had 7 bases not matched to a gene; V was cut back by 5 bases and J by 2 bases. The CDR3 extends over 15 amino acids. The CDR3 coding sequence is TGTGCCAGCAGCCTAACTAGCGACCCCACAGATACGCAGTATTTT. Translating gives CASSLTSDPTDTQYF.

This clone was counted only a few times. This chain links TRBV30 with TRBJ1-1; D gene ambiguous. The CDR3 runs 15 residues. The V end lost 7 bases, the J end lost 1 base, and 19 bases lay between the germline ends. Germline-derived CDR1 and CDR2 are GTSNPN and SVGIG (reference sequence). The CDR3 protein is CASKPVRGRNTEAFF. In DNA form, the CDR3 reads TGTGCCTCCAAACCGGTCCGTGGACGGAACACTGAAGCTTTCTTT.

On this clone itself: A read error is likely, as this CDR3 ends without the conserved phenylalanine or tryptophan. In nucleotides, the CDR3 is TGCGCCAGCAGCTTCCCCTGGGAGGGCAGGAATTCACCCCTCCACCTT. Its translation is CASSFPWEGRNSPLHL. The gene calls are TRBV5-1 and TRBJ1-6; D is ambiguous. V was cut by 2 bases and J by 7 bases, with 16 bases left in between. CDR3 size: 16 residues. CDR1 is SGHRS, CDR2 YFSETQ, per germline.

The CDR3 spells CASSLASGGPAGELFF. In DNA form, the CDR3 reads TGCGCCAGCAGCTTGGCTAGCGGGGGCCCCGCTGGGGAGCTGTTTTTT. The chain has TRBV5-1 and TRBJ2-2; 10 positions agree with TRBD2. Germline V lookup: CDR1 SGHRS, CDR2 YFSETQ. Germline trimming cut 0 bases from V and 8 bases from J; bases unmatched to any gene: 7. The CDR3 runs to 16 residues. Full variable domain (rest looked up from reference TRBV5-1 and TRBJ2-2): KAGVTQTPRYLIKTRGQQVTLSCSPISGHRSVSWYQQTPGQGLQFLFEYFSETQRNKGNFPGRFSGRQFSNSRSEMNVSTLELGDSALYLCASSLASGGPAGELFFGEGSRLTVL.

The gene calls are TRBV4-2 and TRBJ1-5; D ambiguous. Germline V lookup: CDR1 LGHNA, CDR2 YNFKEQ. V lost 0 bases, J lost 6 bases, and 6 bases lay in between. CDR3 length equals 13 residues. The CDR3 loop is CASSQEGVQPQHF. As DNA, the CDR3 is TGTGCCAGCAGCCAAGAGGGTGTTCAGCCCCAGCATTTT.

This CDR3 reads CASSEVTPGTGFPDTQYF. The CDR3 bases are TGTGCCAGCAGTGAAGTAACGCCCGGGACAGGGTTCCCAGATACGCAGTATTTT. This chain links TRBV2 with TRBJ2-3, with TRBD1 identical over 9 bases. The germline V gene encodes CDR1 SNHLY and CDR2 FYNNEI. V gave up 1 base and J gave up 4 bases; unmatched junction bases: 12. The CDR3 consists of 18 residues.

Points on this clone: Other DNA sequences from this sample encode an identical CDR3 as well. This rearrangement joins TRBV6-5 to TRBJ2-5; 8 positions agree with TRBD1. Unmatched junction bases numbered 9, after V lost 6 bases and J lost 9 bases. The germline gives CDR1 MNHEY, CDR2 SVGAGI. The CDR3 consists of 13 residues. The CDR3 DNA reads TGTGCCAGCAGACCGGGACAGGCAGGGGCCCAGTACTTC. This gives the protein CASRPGQAGAQYF.

This chain joins TRBV4-1 and TRBJ2-3, with D perhaps matching TRBD1 (6 bases). Looked up from germline, CDR1 is MGHRA and CDR2 is YSYEKL. The CDR3 consists of 17 residues. V was pared by 2 bases and J by 10 bases, with 25 bases between. CDR3 in DNA: TGCGCCAGCAGCCAACTCCTAGGGGTACAGGGCCCCGTTGCGCAGTATTTT. Its translation: CASSQLLGVQGPVAQYF.

The V call is TRBV6-6, the J call TRBJ2-7, with 7 nucleotides matching TRBD1. J lost 3 bases, V lost 1 base, and 3 bases had no gene match. The CDR3 spans 14 residues. Germline assignment: CDR1 MNHNY and CDR2 SVGAGI (reference sequence). The CDR3 loop is CASSYLAGGYEQYF. The CDR3 DNA is TGTGCCAGCAGTTACTTGGCAGGGGGCTACGAGCAGTACTTC.

This chain's CDR3 is CASSPVAGATETQYF. The CDR3 nucleotides read TGTGCCAGCTCACCTGTAGCGGGGGCGACAGAGACCCAGTACTTC. The chain carries TRBV18 and TRBJ2-5, with TRBD2 matching 9 bases. V was pared by 3 bases and J by 4 bases, with 6 bases of the junction left unmatched. This CDR3 spans 15 amino acids. Germline V gene lookup returns CDR1 KGHSH and CDR2 LQKENI.

This clone has a handful of counts. This sequence joins TRBV28 and TRBJ1-5, with 8 bases that match TRBD1. Germline CDR1 MDHEN, CDR2 SYDVKM. The CDR3 has 13 residues. J lost 9 bases, V lost 3 bases, and 4 bases had no gene match. The CDR3 is CASSLGQVRPQHF. DNA of the CDR3: TGTGCCAGCAGTTTGGGACAGGTGAGGCCCCAGCATTTT. Together with reference TRBV28 and TRBJ1-5, the CDR3 gives the full variable domain: DVKVTQSSRYLVKRTGEKVFLECVQDMDHENMFWYRQDPGLGLRLIYFSYDVKMKEKGDIPEGYSVSREKKERFSLILESASTNQTSMYLCASSLGQVRPQHFGDGTRLSIL.

The chain uses TRBV7-2 and TRBJ1-2, with a possible D match to TRBD1 (5 bases). The CDR3 is 14 residues long. The V end was cut by 7 bases, the J end by 7 bases, with 19 bases between. CDR1 is SGHTA, CDR2 FQGNSA, per germline. Here the CDR3 DNA reads TGTGCCAGCAACCTGGACACTCGACGGGGTGGCTACACCTTC. Translated, it gives CASNLDTRRGGYTF.

The J gene is TRBJ2-5, the V gene TRBV11-3; the D gene is possibly TRBD2 (5 bases). V lost 2 bases, J lost 14 bases, and 15 bases lay in between. This CDR3 contains 12 residues. Germline CDR1 reads SGHNT; CDR2 reads YENEEA. CDR3 nucleotides: TGTGCCAGCAGCTTAACGGGATCCATGGTCTACTTC. Protein product: CASSLTGSMVYF.

The CDR3 DNA reads TGCGCCAGCAGATCAACAGGGGGCCATGAGCAGTTCTTC. It is translated as CASRSTGGHEQFF. V usage is TRBV4-1 and J usage is TRBJ2-1; 9 bases align to TRBD1. CDR3 length: 13 amino acids. Germline V gene sequence: CDR1 MGHRA, CDR2 YSYEKL. After removal of 6 bases from V and 8 bases from J, the junction contained 5 bases not matched to a gene.

The chain couples TRBV6-1 to TRBJ1-1; perhaps TRBD1 as D (5 bases). V dropped 11 bases and J dropped 1 base, with 17 bases sitting between them. The CDR3 is 14 amino acids. Germline CDR1 reads MNHNS; CDR2 reads SASEGT. The CDR3 spells CAHGADQGNTEAFF. The CDR3, as DNA: TGTGCCCACGGGGCAGATCAGGGGAACACTGAAGCTTTCTTT.